These 22 T cell receptor beta chains were sequenced from one sample in a study of blood T cell repertoires in COVID-19. TCRdb keeps only in-frame clones here, not all; method: immunoSEQ multiplex PCR. The data show about 270,000 clones, with just over 90% seen just once and roughly 2.1% held by the top ten. Sample: PBMCs or T cells enriched from blood (not recorded which). The receptor set was obtained from a woman aged 35 to 49 with acute COVID-19.

The CDR3 spells CASSLVNVVPHEQYF. In DNA form, the CDR3 reads TGTGCCAGCAGCCTCGTTAATGTAGTCCCCCACGAGCAGTACTTC. The chain employs TRBV5-5 and TRBJ2-7; D is undetermined. The CDR3 totals 15 residues. Germline V gene sequence: CDR1 SGHKS, CDR2 YYEKEE (reference sequence). V gave up 4 bases and J gave up 5 bases, with 19 bases separating them.

The chain is built from TRBV7-2 and TRBJ1-2; D possibly corresponds to TRBD1 (6 bases). Trimming left V 5 bases short and J 4 bases short, with 14 bases between. CDR1 is SGHTA, CDR2 FQGNSA, per germline. This CDR3 region has 14 residues. The CDR3 DNA reads TGTGCCAGCAGCCCAGGGGCAGGGATCTATGGCTACACCTTC. Translating it yields CASSPGAGIYGYTF. The variable domain in full, with the rest retrieved from reference TRBV7-2 and TRBJ1-2, is GAGVSQSPSNKVTEKGKDVELRCDPISGHTALYWYRQSLGQGLEFLIYFQGNSAPDKSGLPSDRFSAERTGGSVSTLTIQRTQQEDSAVYLCASSPGAGIYGYTFGSGTRLTVV.

V is TRBV19 and J is TRBJ1-4; D may be TRBD1 (5 bases). V was cut by 7 bases and J by 3 bases, with 15 bases left in between. This CDR3 is 15 amino acids long. Per germline, CDR1 LNHDA and CDR2 SQIVND (reference sequence). The CDR3 is CASTPGGMPNEKLFF. DNA of the CDR3: TGTGCCAGTACCCCCGGGGGGATGCCTAATGAAAAACTGTTTTTT.

The V gene is TRBV2, the J gene TRBJ2-5, with D perhaps TRBD1 (6 bases). The CDR3 sequence is 15 residues long. CDR1 and CDR2 (germline): SNHLY, FYNNEI. V was clipped by 6 bases and J by 4 bases, with 18 bases between them. CDR3 coding DNA: TGTGCCAGCAGCCAGGGGAACAATTGGGGAGAGACCCAGTACTTC. Protein product: CASSQGNNWGETQYF.

The V call is TRBV2, the J call TRBJ2-3; the match to TRBD2 covers 9 bases. The CDR3 spans 15 residues. Per the germline V gene, CDR1 is SNHLY and CDR2 is FYNNEI. V was pared by 1 base and J by 10 bases, with 9 bases of the junction left unmatched. The CDR3 spells CASSEEGTSLLAQYF. The CDR3 DNA reads TGTGCCAGCAGTGAAGAGGGGACTAGCCTTCTTGCGCAGTATTTT.

The chain employs TRBV28 and TRBJ1-1, with 8 positions matching TRBD1. The germline V gene encodes CDR1 MDHEN and CDR2 SYDVKM. The junction had 9 bases not matched to a gene; V was cut back by 7 bases and J by 5 bases. This CDR3 region has 14 residues. This chain's CDR3 is CASTVDRVGTEAFF. CDR3 nucleotide sequence: TGTGCCAGCACCGTGGACAGGGTCGGAACTGAAGCTTTCTTT.

The V gene is TRBV12-3 or TRBV12-4, the J gene TRBJ1-1, with D perhaps TRBD1 (5 bases). V lost 6 bases and J lost 8, with 10 bases in between. The CDR3 covers 11 residues. In DNA, the CDR3 is TGTGCCAGCAGAACCTCAGGGGAAGCTTTCTTT. Protein: CASRTSGEAFF.

This chain links TRBV5-1 with TRBJ2-5; 9 positions match TRBD1. The CDR3 spans 15 residues. The ends lost 0 bases at V and 4 bases at J; junction bases unmatched: 4. Germline V gene lookup returns CDR1 SGHRS and CDR2 YFSETQ. The CDR3 nucleotides read TGCGCCAGCAGCTTGGCCGGGGACAGGGCAGAGACCCAGTACTTC. Translation gives CASSLAGDRAETQYF.

The gene calls are TRBV6-5 and TRBJ2-7; weak D call: TRBD2 (5 bases). This CDR3 is built from 14 residues. Germline V lookup: CDR1 MNHEY, CDR2 SVGAGI. Trimming cost V 2 bases and J 4 bases, with 12 bases left between them. The CDR3 DNA reads TGTGCCAGCAGTTACGGGTATGGGAGTTACGAGCAGTACTTC. Its protein is CASSYGYGSYEQYF.

V gene TRBV24-1 combines with J gene TRBJ2-3; D perhaps matches TRBD2 (6 bases). V lost 9 bases to trimming and J lost 1 base, with 7 bases between them. Germline V CDR1 and CDR2: KGHDR, SFDVKD. The CDR3 extends over 12 amino acids. The CDR3 bases are TGTGCCACCGGAGGGGGCACAGATACGCAGTATTTT. Protein sequence: CATGGGTDTQYF.

The gene calls are TRBV25-1 and TRBJ2-7; 7 nucleotides agree with TRBD2. With 0 bases clipped from V and 5 bases from J, the junction kept 10 bases outside the gene matches. The germline gives CDR1 MGHDK, CDR2 SYGVNS. The CDR3 is made up of 16 amino acids. Here the CDR3 DNA reads TGTGCCAGCAGTGAATATATTCGGGCAGGGAGGGACGAGCAGTACTTC. Translated, it gives CASSEYIRAGRDEQYF.

The chain has TRBV6-2 or TRBV6-3 and TRBJ1-1; 9 bases match TRBD1. J gave up 2 bases and V 6 bases, and 7 bases lay outside the gene matches. Germline V gene sequence: CDR1 MNHEY, CDR2 SVGEGT. The CDR3 totals 15 residues. The CDR3 loop reads CASSRPGQGNTEAFF. The CDR3 bases are TGTGCCAGCAGCCGCCCGGGACAGGGAAACACTGAAGCTTTCTTT.

The V gene is TRBV6-5, the J gene TRBJ2-1; the D gene is possibly TRBD1 (5 bases). Trimming took 0 bases from V and 3 from J, leaving 9 bases between them. Germline V gives CDR1 MNHEY, CDR2 SVGAGI. This CDR3 has 15 amino acids. CDR3 nucleotides: TGTGCCAGCAGTTACTCAGGGGCTGTCTACAATGAGCAGTTCTTC. It specifies CASSYSGAVYNEQFF.

The chain uses TRBV6-5 and TRBJ1-2, with D maybe TRBD1 (6 bases). Trimming pared 11 bases from V and 3 bases from J, leaving 13 bases between. Germline-derived CDR1 and CDR2 are MNHEY and SVGAGI. There are 12 residues in the CDR3. The CDR3 region has the DNA TGTGCCGGCGGAAGGACAGACTATGGCTACACCTTC. This sequence encodes CAGGRTDYGYTF.

This rearrangement joins TRBV7-3 to TRBJ2-4, with a tentative D call TRBD2 (5 bases). The CDR3 contains 13 residues. Germline values: CDR1 SGHTA, CDR2 FQGTGA. V lost 2 bases, J lost 8 bases, and 10 bases lay in between. Here the CDR3 reads CASSLSPRDIQYF. The CDR3 DNA is TGTGCCAGCAGCTTATCCCCGAGGGACATTCAGTACTTC. Variable domain in full (rest from reference TRBV7-3 and TRBJ2-4): GAGVSQTPSNKVTEKGKYVELRCDPISGHTALYWYRQSLGQGPEFLIYFQGTGAADDSGLPNDRFFAVRPEGSVSTLKIQRTERGDSAVYLCASSLSPRDIQYFGAGTRLSVL.

This sequence joins TRBV15 and TRBJ1-5, with D possibly matching TRBD1 (5 bases). The V end lost 1 base, the J end lost 0 bases, and 7 bases lay between the germline ends. The CDR3 covers 15 residues. Germline V CDR1 and CDR2: LNHNV, YYDKDF (reference sequence). CDR3: CATSRGQTSNQPQHF. The CDR3 region has the DNA TGTGCCACCAGCAGAGGACAGACTAGCAATCAGCCCCAGCATTTT.

This clone occurred once. In nucleotides, the CDR3 is TGCAGCGTTGAATTTCCCAGGGTGTCTGGGGCCAACGTCCTGACTTTC. The encoded protein is CSVEFPRVSGANVLTF. The chain is built from TRBV29-1 and TRBJ2-6; TRBD1 is a possible D gene (5 bases). This CDR3 region has 16 residues. Germline CDR1 is SQVTM and CDR2 is ANQGSEA. Trimming removed 2 bases from V and 1 base from J, with 12 bases in between.

This clone was observed once. The chain couples TRBV28 to TRBJ1-5; D not resolved. This CDR3 is built from 14 residues. CDR1 MDHEN and CDR2 SYDVKM come from the germline V gene. V lost 2 bases, J lost 6 bases, and 11 bases lay in between. Written as DNA, the CDR3 is TGTGCCAGCAGTTTAGGAGGTGACGCTCAGCCCCAGCATTTT. Amino acid sequence: CASSLGGDAQPQHF.

The chain combines TRBV6-5 with TRBJ2-3; 11 bases are a match to TRBD2. The V gene end was trimmed by 5 bases and the J gene end by 5 bases; junction bases not matched to a gene: 6. CDR1 is MNHEY and CDR2 is SVGAGI in the germline V gene. The CDR3 totals 15 residues. The CDR3 loop is CASSRSGGAVDTQYF. CDR3 in DNA: TGTGCCAGCAGTCGTAGCGGGGGGGCCGTAGATACGCAGTATTTT.

This sequence joins TRBV4-3 and TRBJ2-7; TRBD1 agrees at 9 bases. The CDR3 consists of 15 residues. V was pared by 0 bases and J by 5 bases, with 5 bases of the junction left unmatched. CDR1 is LGHNA and CDR2 is YSLEER in the germline V gene. This chain's CDR3 is CASSQDWDRAHEQYF. CDR3 coding DNA: TGCGCCAGCAGCCAAGATTGGGACAGGGCCCACGAGCAGTACTTC.

Only a few counts were recorded for this clone. V usage is TRBV4-1 and J usage is TRBJ2-3; 9 nucleotides match TRBD2. The J segment lost 4 bases and the V segment lost 4 bases, leaving 3 bases of the junction unmatched. The CDR3 totals 14 residues. CDR1 and CDR2 from the germline V gene are MGHRA and YSYEKL. CDR3 DNA: TGCGCCAGCAGCCGACTAGCGGTCTCAGATACGCAGTATTTT. The encoded protein is CASSRLAVSDTQYF.

The chain recombines TRBV7-9 with TRBJ2-1; maybe TRBD2 (5 bases). CDR3 length: 14 amino acids. Deletions cut 5 bases from V and 1 base from J, with 9 bases between. CDR1 and CDR2 (germline): SEHNR, FQNEAQ (reference sequence). Here the CDR3 reads CASSPGGSYNEQFF. The CDR3 DNA sequence: TGTGCCAGCAGCCCGGGCGGGTCCTACAATGAGCAGTTCTTC.